This is a list of T cell receptor beta chains from one sample in a study of cytomegalovirus exposure and HLA in healthy donors. Assay used: immunoSEQ multiplex PCR; TCRdb lists only in-frame clones, some missing. The sample lists around 110,000 clones; over 60% were seen once. Sequencing was performed on PBMCs. The receptors stem from a man aged 25-40 years in good health and CMV-seropositive. CDR3s include the opening cysteine and the closing phenylalanine or tryptophan. The D gene is left open where the match is weak. Size is stated for part of the rows, as once, few or many counts, or as a class when the clone is expanded.

-	TRBV9	TRBJ2-3	-	CASSVMRDTDTQYF	TGTGCCAGCAGCGTAATGAGGGACACAGATACGCAGTATTTT
-	TRBV6-5	TRBJ1-4	TRBD1	CASSYGQANEKLFF	TGTGCCAGCAGTTATGGACAGGCTAATGAAAAACTGTTTTTT
few	TRBV10-2	TRBJ1-1	TRBD1	CASRAGGPNTEAFF	TGCGCCAGCAGAGCAGGGGGCCCGAACACTGAAGCTTTCTTT
-	TRBV28	TRBJ1-3	-	CASSPGGSPGNTIYF	TGTGCCAGCAGTCCCGGGGGGTCGCCTGGAAACACCATATATTTT
-	TRBV6-5	TRBJ1-4	-	CASSEDRFGEKLFF	TGTGCCAGCAGTGAGGACAGATTTGGTGAAAAACTGTTTTTT
-	TRBV5-4	TRBJ1-4	-	CASSSPGLYDNEKLFF	TGTGCCAGCAGCTCGCCAGGATTATACGATAATGAAAAACTGTTTTTT
few	TRBV6-5	TRBJ2-2	TRBD1	CASTRDRDTGELFF	TGTGCCAGCACCCGGGACAGGGACACCGGGGAGCTGTTTTTT
-	TRBV7-2	TRBJ1-1	TRBD1	CASSFGQGLGTEAFF	TGTGCCAGCAGCTTCGGACAGGGGTTGGGCACTGAAGCTTTCTTT
few	TRBV10-3	TRBJ2-7	TRBD1	CASSYAGTDYEQYF	TGTGCCAGCAGTTACGCCGGGACAGATTACGAGCAGTACTTC
-	TRBV7-9	TRBJ2-3	TRBD2	CASSLALAGGTDTQYF	TGTGCCAGCAGCTTAGCCCTAGCGGGGGGGACAGATACGCAGTATTTT
-	TRBV6-4	TRBJ2-3	-	CASSDSRGDTQYF	TGTGCCAGCAGTGACTCCCGGGGAGATACGCAGTATTTT
-	TRBV5-1	TRBJ2-1	TRBD2	CASSPGGDNEQFF	TGCGCCAGCAGTCCCGGGGGGGACAATGAGCAGTTCTTC
-	TRBV7-2	TRBJ2-7	TRBD2	CASSLGPSGGSSYEQYF	TGTGCCAGCAGCTTAGGGCCTAGCGGGGGAAGCTCCTACGAGCAGTACTTC
once	TRBV7-9	TRBJ2-3	TRBD1	CASSLDGTGTVTDTQYF	TGTGCCAGCAGCTTAGACGGGACAGGGACAGTCACAGATACGCAGTATTTT
few	TRBV30	TRBJ1-6	TRBD1	CAWSVLWDRDSPLHF	TGTGCCTGGAGTGTACTATGGGACAGAGATTCACCCCTCCACTTT
-	TRBV29-1	TRBJ2-3	TRBD2	CSVGPSGGPDTQYF	TGCAGCGTTGGTCCTAGCGGGGGGCCAGATACGCAGTATTTT
-	TRBV7-9	TRBJ2-1	TRBD2	CASSTQRGSSYNEQFF	TGTGCCAGCAGCACCCAGCGGGGAAGCTCCTACAATGAGCAGTTCTTC
-	TRBV2	TRBJ1-4	TRBD1	CASRPDRGGLFF	TGTGCCAGCAGGCCCGACAGGGGAGGACTGTTTTTT
-	TRBV27	TRBJ2-7	-	CASSSGTTYEQYF	TGTGCCAGCAGTTCCGGGACAACCTACGAGCAGTACTTC
-	TRBV30	TRBJ1-6	-	CAWSFESSSYNSPLHF	TGTGCCTGGAGTTTCGAGTCGAGCTCCTATAATTCACCCCTCCACTTT
-	TRBV19	TRBJ2-2	-	CASTPGSGGGRELFF	TGTGCCAGTACCCCAGGCAGTGGGGGGGGCCGGGAGCTGTTTTTT
-	TRBV6-1	TRBJ2-3	-	CASSDLAGATTDTQYF	TGTGCCAGCAGTGATCTGGCGGGGGCCACCACAGATACGCAGTATTTT
-	TRBV19	TRBJ2-7	-	CASAYTGSREQYF	TGTGCCAGTGCATACACAGGGTCCCGAGAGCAGTACTTC
-	TRBV9	TRBJ2-3	-	CASSVAPGQGSDTQYF	TGTGCCAGCAGCGTAGCTCCGGGCCAGGGCTCAGATACGCAGTATTTT
-	TRBV29-1	TRBJ2-2	TRBD1	CSVEATGGADGELFF	TGCAGCGTTGAAGCGACAGGGGGCGCCGACGGGGAGCTGTTTTTT
-	TRBV30	TRBJ2-7	-	CACFNGDTYEQYF	TGTGCCTGTTTCAACGGGGATACCTACGAGCAGTACTTC
once	TRBV5-5	TRBJ1-1	-	CASSLVGQMNTEAFF	TGTGCCAGCAGCTTGGTTGGGCAAATGAACACTGAAGCTTTCTTT
-	TRBV30	TRBJ1-1	-	CAWGDGQNTEAFF	TGTGCCTGGGGGGATGGACAGAACACTGAAGCTTTCTTT
-	TRBV28	TRBJ2-7	-	CASSLQAYEQYF	TGTGCCAGCAGTTTACAGGCCTACGAGCAGTACTTC